These T cell receptor beta chains were read from a single sample in a study of blood T cell repertoires in COVID-19. Only in-frame clones appear in the TCRdb table, and some are missing; sequencing was by immunoSEQ multiplex PCR. Of 150,000 to 200,000 clones in the sample, 80% to 90% are singletons; the top ten hold about 10%. The sample was peripheral blood. Receptor source: a woman of 80 years or more with COVID-19, enrolled during active disease. CDR3s include the opening cysteine and the closing phenylalanine or tryptophan. D genes are given only for firm matches. Only part of the rows carry a size: once, few, many, or a class if the clone is expanded.

J gene	D gene	V gene	clone size	CDR3 DNA	CDR3 protein
TRBJ2-7	TRBD1	TRBV3-1/TRBV3-2	NA	TGTGCCAGCAGCCAATTTCGGGACAGGATTCGCTACGAGCAGTACTTC	CASSQFRDRIRYEQYF
TRBJ2-7	NA	TRBV6-5	many	TGTGCCAGCAGTTACACAGGGCGCGAGCAGTACTTC	CASSYTGREQYF
TRBJ2-5	TRBD2	TRBV27	NA	TGTGCCAGCAGTTTAAGATCCTCACCCGGGACTAGTCAAGAGACCCAGTACTTC	CASSLRSSPGTSQETQYF
TRBJ2-5	TRBD1	TRBV6-5	NA	TGTGCCAGCAGTTACCTGGGACAGGGATGGGAGACCCAGTACTTC	CASSYLGQGWETQYF
TRBJ1-2	NA	TRBV4-1	once	TGCGCCAGCAGCCAAGATTGGGGCGGAACTAACTATGGCTACACCTTC	CASSQDWGGTNYGYTF
TRBJ1-1	NA	TRBV4-1	NA	TGCGCCAGCAGCCAAGCCCGGGGGTCTGAAGCTTTCTTT	CASSQARGSEAFF
TRBJ1-5	NA	TRBV15	NA	TGTGCCACCAGCAGAGGACAGGTCAATCAGCCCCAGCATTTT	CATSRGQVNQPQHF
TRBJ2-5	NA	TRBV14	NA	TGTGCCAGCAGCCTTATAGCGGTCCAAGAGACCCAGTACTTC	CASSLIAVQETQYF
TRBJ1-4	NA	TRBV9	NA	TGTGCCAGCAGCGTAGGGGTACAGGGTTTCATTGGTGGGAATGAAAAACTGTTTTTT	CASSVGVQGFIGGNEKLFF
TRBJ2-5	NA	TRBV5-1	NA	TGCGCCAGCAGCTTGCCGGGGCAAGAGACCCAGTACTTC	CASSLPGQETQYF
TRBJ2-7	NA	TRBV3-1/TRBV3-2	NA	TGTGCCAGCAGCCAAGACCGCTACGAGCAGTACTTC	CASSQDRYEQYF
TRBJ1-2	NA	TRBV10-3	once	TGTGCCATCAGTGAGATAGGGGGTGGCTACACCTTC	CAISEIGGGYTF
TRBJ2-5	TRBD2	TRBV7-9	once	TGTGCCAGCAGCCCCCACCCTAGCGGAGAGACCCAGTACTTC	CASSPHPSGETQYF
TRBJ2-5	NA	TRBV2	NA	TGTGCCAGCAGCGCAGGGTGGCAAGAGACCCAGTACTTC	CASSAGWQETQYF
TRBJ1-1	NA	TRBV28	NA	TGTGCCAGCAGTTATTTGAGGGAAAACACTGAAGCTTTCTTT	CASSYLRENTEAFF
TRBJ2-5	NA	TRBV9	NA	TGTGCCAGCAGCGTAGGTGCCAGGGGCCAAGAGACCCAGTACTTC	CASSVGARGQETQYF
TRBJ1-5	NA	TRBV5-6	NA	TGTGCCAGCAGTCTAGGCCTGAGCAATCAGCCCCAGCATTTT	CASSLGLSNQPQHF
TRBJ2-3	NA	TRBV19	NA	TGTGCCACTTACAGTAAACCCACAGATACGCAGTATTTT	CATYSKPTDTQYF
TRBJ1-6	NA	TRBV2	NA	TGTGCCAGCACCCTCATGAGCTCCTATAATTCACCCCTCCACTTT	CASTLMSSYNSPLHF
TRBJ1-1	TRBD1	TRBV4-3	few	TGCGCCAGCAGCCAAGATCAGGGGGAGGACACTGAAGCTTTCTTT	CASSQDQGEDTEAFF
TRBJ2-5	TRBD1	TRBV4-1	few	TGCGCCAGCAGCCCCCGTGGTAGGGGGCTTCAAGAGACCCAGTACTTC	CASSPRGRGLQETQYF
TRBJ2-1	NA	TRBV12-3/TRBV12-4	NA	TGTGCCAGCAGTTTTCAGGGGGGCTATGAGCAGTTCTTC	CASSFQGGYEQFF
TRBJ2-2	NA	TRBV12-3/TRBV12-4	NA	TGTGCCAGCAGTTTTTCGGGGATCGGGGAGCTGTTTTTT	CASSFSGIGELFF
TRBJ2-1	NA	TRBV3-1/TRBV3-2	NA	TGTGCCAGCAGCCAGGGCATACAGAATGAGCAGTTCTTC	CASSQGIQNEQFF
TRBJ2-3	NA	TRBV19	NA	TGTGCCAGTAGTAAGACTCCCGTTTTCACAGATACGCAGTATTTT	CASSKTPVFTDTQYF
TRBJ1-5	NA	TRBV5-5	few	TGTGCCAGCAGCCGAGACAGGTTCAATCAGCCCCAGCATTTT	CASSRDRFNQPQHF
TRBJ2-5	NA	TRBV29-1	NA	TGCAGCGTTGAGGGGATGAAAGGGGGGGTCGGAGAGACCCAGTACTTC	CSVEGMKGGVGETQYF
TRBJ2-2	NA	TRBV5-5	NA	TGTGCCAGCAGCTTGACATCCCCCGGGGAGCTGTTTTTT	CASSLTSPGELFF
TRBJ1-2	NA	TRBV6-5	NA	TGTGCCAGCAGCCCCCGTGTGGGGCTTGATGGCTACACCTTC	CASSPRVGLDGYTF
TRBJ1-1	NA	TRBV2	NA	TGTGAATCCCAGGTGGATCTAGGGCTGGGGAGAGCTTTCTTT	CESQVDLGLGRAFF
TRBJ2-7	NA	TRBV5-6	NA	TGTGCCAGCAGCTTGGCTTCCACCTACTACGAGCAGTACTTC	CASSLASTYYEQYF
TRBJ2-4	NA	TRBV2	NA	TGTGCCAGCAGCGACAGGTCGGCCAAAAACATTCAGTACTTC	CASSDRSAKNIQYF
TRBJ2-7	TRBD2	TRBV4-1	NA	TGCGCCAGCAGCCATAAAAGCGGGGCGAGCTCCTACGAGCAGTACTTC	CASSHKSGASSYEQYF
TRBJ2-7	TRBD1	TRBV20-1	NA	TGCAGTGCTAGTCGGACAGGGGGCTACGAGCAGTACTTC	CSASRTGGYEQYF
TRBJ1-2	TRBD1	TRBV7-3	NA	TGTGCCAGCAGCTCGCCAGGGGGTGGCTACACCTTC	CASSSPGGGYTF
TRBJ1-4	NA	TRBV27	NA	TGTGCCAGCAGTTTAGTAGGGATCGGGAAGCCAAAACTGTTTTTT	CASSLVGIGKPKLFF
TRBJ1-2	NA	TRBV30	NA	TGTGCCTGGAGTGTAGGGGCGGGGGATGGCTACACCTTC	CAWSVGAGDGYTF
TRBJ1-1	NA	TRBV29-1	NA	TGCAGCGTAGCCCAGGTGGGGGCGAACACTGAAGCTTTCTTT	CSVAQVGANTEAFF
TRBJ2-7	NA	TRBV7-9	NA	TGTGCCAGCACGGCAGGGGACTCCTACGAGCAGTACTTC	CASTAGDSYEQYF
TRBJ2-7	TRBD2	TRBV5-1	NA	TGCGCCAGCAGCCGGGGGGGTACCTCCTACGAGCAGTACTTC	CASSRGGTSYEQYF
TRBJ2-3	NA	TRBV4-1	few	TGCGCCAGCAGTCCAGGGGTTGTAACAGATACGCAGTATTTT	CASSPGVVTDTQYF
TRBJ1-3	NA	TRBV10-3	NA	TGTGCCATCAGACACCCAGGGGCTGGAAACACCATATATTTT	CAIRHPGAGNTIYF